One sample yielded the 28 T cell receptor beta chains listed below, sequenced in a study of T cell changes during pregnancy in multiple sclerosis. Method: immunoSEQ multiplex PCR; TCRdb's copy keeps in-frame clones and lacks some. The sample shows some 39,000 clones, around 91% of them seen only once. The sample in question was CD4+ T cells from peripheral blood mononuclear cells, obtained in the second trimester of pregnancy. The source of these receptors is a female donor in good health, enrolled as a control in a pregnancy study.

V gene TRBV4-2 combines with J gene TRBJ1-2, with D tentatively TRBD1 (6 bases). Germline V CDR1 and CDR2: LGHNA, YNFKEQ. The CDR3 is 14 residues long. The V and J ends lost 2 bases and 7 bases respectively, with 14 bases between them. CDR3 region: CASSQITGSSGYTF. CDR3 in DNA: TGTGCCAGCAGCCAAATAACAGGGAGCTCTGGCTACACCTTC.

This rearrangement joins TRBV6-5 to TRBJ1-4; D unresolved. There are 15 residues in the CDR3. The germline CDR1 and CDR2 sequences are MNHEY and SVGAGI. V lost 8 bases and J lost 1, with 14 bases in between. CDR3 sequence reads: CASGRTVGTNEKLFF. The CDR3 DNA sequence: TGTGCCAGCGGGCGAACGGTTGGAACTAATGAAAAACTGTTTTTT.

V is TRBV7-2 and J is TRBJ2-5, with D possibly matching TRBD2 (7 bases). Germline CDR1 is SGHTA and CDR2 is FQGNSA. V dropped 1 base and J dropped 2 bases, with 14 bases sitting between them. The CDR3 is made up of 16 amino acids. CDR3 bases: TGTGCCAGCAGCTTAGTGGGGGGGGCACCTCAAGAGACCCAGTACTTC. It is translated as CASSLVGGAPQETQYF. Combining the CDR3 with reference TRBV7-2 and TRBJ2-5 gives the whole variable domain GAGVSQSPSNKVTEKGKDVELRCDPISGHTALYWYRQSLGQGLEFLIYFQGNSAPDKSGLPSDRFSAERTGGSVSTLTIQRTQQEDSAVYLCASSLVGGAPQETQYFGPGTRLLVL.

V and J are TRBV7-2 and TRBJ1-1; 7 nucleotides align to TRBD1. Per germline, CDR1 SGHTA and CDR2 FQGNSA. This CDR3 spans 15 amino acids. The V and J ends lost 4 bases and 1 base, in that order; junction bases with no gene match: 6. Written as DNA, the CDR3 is TGTGCCAGCAGCTCAGAGACAGGGAGGAACACTGAAGCTTTCTTT. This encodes CASSSETGRNTEAFF.

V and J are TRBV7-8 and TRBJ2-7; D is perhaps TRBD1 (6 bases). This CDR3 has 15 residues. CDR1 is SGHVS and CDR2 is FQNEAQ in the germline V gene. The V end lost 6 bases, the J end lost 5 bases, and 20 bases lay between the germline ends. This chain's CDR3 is CASRRGGADPHEQYF. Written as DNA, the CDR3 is TGTGCCAGCAGGCGTGGGGGCGCCGATCCCCACGAGCAGTACTTC.

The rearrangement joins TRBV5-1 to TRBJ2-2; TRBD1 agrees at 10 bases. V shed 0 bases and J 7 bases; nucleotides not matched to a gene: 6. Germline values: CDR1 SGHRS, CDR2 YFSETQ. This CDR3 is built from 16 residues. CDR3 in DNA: TGCGCCAGCAGCTTGGCTCCGACAGGGGGCGGCGGGGAGCTGTTTTTT. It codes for CASSLAPTGGGGELFF.

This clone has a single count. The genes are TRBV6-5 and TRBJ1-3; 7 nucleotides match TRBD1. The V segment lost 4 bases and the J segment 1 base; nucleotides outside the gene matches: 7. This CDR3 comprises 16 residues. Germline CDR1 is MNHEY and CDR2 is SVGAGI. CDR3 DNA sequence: TGTGCCAGCAGTTTTAACAGGGGAGATTCTGGAAACACCATATATTTT. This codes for CASSFNRGDSGNTIYF.

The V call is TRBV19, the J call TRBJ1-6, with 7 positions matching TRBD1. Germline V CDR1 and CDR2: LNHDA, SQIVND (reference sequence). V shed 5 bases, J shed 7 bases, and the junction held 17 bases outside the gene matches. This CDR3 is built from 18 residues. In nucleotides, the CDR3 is TGTGCCAGTAGTCCCTACACTGGGGCCGGGACAGTCAATTCACCCCTCCACTTT. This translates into CASSPYTGAGTVNSPLHF.

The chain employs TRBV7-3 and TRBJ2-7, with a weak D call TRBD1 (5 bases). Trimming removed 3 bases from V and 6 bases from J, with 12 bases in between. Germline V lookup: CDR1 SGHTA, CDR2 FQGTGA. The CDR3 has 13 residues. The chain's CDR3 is CASSLFQGSEQYF. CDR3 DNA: TGTGCCAGCAGCTTGTTCCAGGGCAGCGAGCAGTACTTC. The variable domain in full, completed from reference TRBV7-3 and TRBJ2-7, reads GAGVSQTPSNKVTEKGKYVELRCDPISGHTALYWYRQSLGQGPEFLIYFQGTGAADDSGLPNDRFFAVRPEGSVSTLKIQRTERGDSAVYLCASSLFQGSEQYFGPGTRLTVT.

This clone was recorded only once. The CDR3 DNA reads TGCGCCAGCAGCCAAGATCAGGGGACGGGTGGCTACACCTTC. Its translation is CASSQDQGTGGYTF. This rearrangement joins TRBV4-3 to TRBJ1-2, with D possibly TRBD1 on 6 matching bases. Germline loops: CDR1 LGHNA, CDR2 YSLEER. The CDR3 is made up of 14 amino acids. Between the trimmed V and J ends, which lost 0 bases and 7 bases, there was a span of 12 bases.

CDR3 amino acids: CASSLRGSDEKLFF. As DNA, the CDR3 is TGTGCCAGCAGCCTCAGGGGGAGCGACGAAAAACTGTTTTTT. J is TRBJ1-4 and V is TRBV7-2; 7 positions match TRBD1. CDR1 SGHTA and CDR2 FQGNSA come from the germline V gene. V gave up 5 bases and J gave up 8 bases; unmatched junction bases: 8. The CDR3 extends over 14 amino acids.

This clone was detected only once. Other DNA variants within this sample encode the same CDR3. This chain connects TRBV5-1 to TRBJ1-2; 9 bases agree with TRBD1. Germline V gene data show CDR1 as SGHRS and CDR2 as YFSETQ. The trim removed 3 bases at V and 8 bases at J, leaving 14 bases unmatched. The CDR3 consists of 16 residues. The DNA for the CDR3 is TGCGCCAGCAGCTATGAACCCGGGACAGGGTATAGCGGCTACACCTTC. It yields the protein CASSYEPGTGYSGYTF.

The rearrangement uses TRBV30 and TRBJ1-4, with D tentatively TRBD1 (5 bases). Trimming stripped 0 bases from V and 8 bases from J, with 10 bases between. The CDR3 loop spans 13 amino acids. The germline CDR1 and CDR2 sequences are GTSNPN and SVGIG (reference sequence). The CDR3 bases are TGTGCCTGGAGTGTTTGGGGGGGAGAAAAACTGTTTTTT. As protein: CAWSVWGGEKLFF.

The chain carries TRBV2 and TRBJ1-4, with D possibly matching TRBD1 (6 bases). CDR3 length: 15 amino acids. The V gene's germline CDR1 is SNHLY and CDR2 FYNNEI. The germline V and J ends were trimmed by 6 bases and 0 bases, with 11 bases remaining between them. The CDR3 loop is CASSPDSATNEKLFF. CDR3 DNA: TGTGCCAGCAGCCCGGACAGTGCAACTAATGAAAAACTGTTTTTT.

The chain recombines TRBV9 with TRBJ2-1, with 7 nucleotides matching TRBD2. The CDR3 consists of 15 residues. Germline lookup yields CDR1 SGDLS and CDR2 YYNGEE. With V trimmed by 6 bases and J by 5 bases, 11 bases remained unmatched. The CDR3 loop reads CASNVWGGINNEQFF. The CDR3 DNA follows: TGTGCCAGCAACGTTTGGGGGGGAATTAACAATGAGCAGTTCTTC.

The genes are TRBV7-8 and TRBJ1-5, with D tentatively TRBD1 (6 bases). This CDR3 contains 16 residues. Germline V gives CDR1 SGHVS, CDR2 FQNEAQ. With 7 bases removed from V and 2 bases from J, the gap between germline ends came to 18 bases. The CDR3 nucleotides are TGTGCCAGCACCCTATACACAGGGAACGGCAATCAGCCCCAGCATTTT. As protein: CASTLYTGNGNQPQHF. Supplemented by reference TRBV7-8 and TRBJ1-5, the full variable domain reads GAGVSQSPRYKVAKRGQDVALRCDPISGHVSLFWYQQALGQGPEFLTYFQNEAQLDKSGLPSDRFFAERPEGSVSTLKIQRTQQEDSAVYLCASTLYTGNGNQPQHFGDGTRLSIL.

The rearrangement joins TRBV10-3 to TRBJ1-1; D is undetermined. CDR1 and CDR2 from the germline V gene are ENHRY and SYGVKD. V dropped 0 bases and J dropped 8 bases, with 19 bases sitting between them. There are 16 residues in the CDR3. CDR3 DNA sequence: TGTGCCATCAGTGAGTCACGGCCTAGCCTGCGGTCAGAAGCTTTCTTT. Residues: CAISESRPSLRSEAFF.

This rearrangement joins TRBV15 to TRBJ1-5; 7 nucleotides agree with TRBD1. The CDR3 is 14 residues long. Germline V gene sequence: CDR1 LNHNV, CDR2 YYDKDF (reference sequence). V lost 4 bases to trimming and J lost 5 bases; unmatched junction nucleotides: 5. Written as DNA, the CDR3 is TGTGCCACCAGCATGGGACAGAACTATCAGCCCCAGCATTTT. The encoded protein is CATSMGQNYQPQHF.

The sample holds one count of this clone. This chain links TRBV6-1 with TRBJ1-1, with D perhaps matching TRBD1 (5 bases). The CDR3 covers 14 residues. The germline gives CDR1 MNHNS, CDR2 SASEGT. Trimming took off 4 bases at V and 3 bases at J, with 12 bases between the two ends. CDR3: CASSATRGDTEAFF. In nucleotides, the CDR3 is TGTGCCAGCAGTGCAACCCGGGGGGACACTGAAGCTTTCTTT.

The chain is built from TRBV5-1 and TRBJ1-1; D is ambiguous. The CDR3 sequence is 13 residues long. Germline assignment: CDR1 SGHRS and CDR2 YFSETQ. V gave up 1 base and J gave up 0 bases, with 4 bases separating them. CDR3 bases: TGCGCCAGCAGCTTGACGGTGAACACTGAAGCTTTCTTT. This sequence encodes CASSLTVNTEAFF.

CDR3: CASSVGTGANQPQHF. CDR3 sequence (DNA): TGTGCCAGCAGCGTCGGGACAGGGGCAAATCAGCCCCAGCATTTT. This sequence joins TRBV9 and TRBJ1-5; TRBD1 matches 10 bases. V lost 2 bases to trimming and J lost 4 bases; unmatched junction nucleotides: 3. CDR3 length: 15 amino acids. Germline CDR1 SGDLS, CDR2 YYNGEE.

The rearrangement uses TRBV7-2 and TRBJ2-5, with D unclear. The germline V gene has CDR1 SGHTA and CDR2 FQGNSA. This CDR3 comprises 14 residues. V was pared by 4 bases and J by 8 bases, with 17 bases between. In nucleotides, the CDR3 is TGTGCCAGCAGCTCCCGTGGCAGCGCGAAAACCCAGTACTTC. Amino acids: CASSSRGSAKTQYF.

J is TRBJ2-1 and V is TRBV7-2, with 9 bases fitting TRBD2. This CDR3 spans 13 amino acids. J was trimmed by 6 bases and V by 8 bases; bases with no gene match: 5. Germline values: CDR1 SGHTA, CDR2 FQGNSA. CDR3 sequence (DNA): TGTGCCAGCGGGACTAGCTATGGCAATGAGCAGTTCTTC. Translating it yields CASGTSYGNEQFF.

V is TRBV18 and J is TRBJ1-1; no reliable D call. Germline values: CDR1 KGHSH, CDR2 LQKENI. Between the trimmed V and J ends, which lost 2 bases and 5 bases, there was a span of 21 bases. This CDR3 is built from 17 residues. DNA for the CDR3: TGTGCCAGCTCACCAACTAGTTTGGGCAGTCCGTCGACTGAAGCTTTCTTT. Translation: CASSPTSLGSPSTEAFF.

CDR3 nucleotide sequence: TGTGCCAGCAGTTTTCGGGGGGGCGATTGGAACATTCAGTACTTC. Protein sequence: CASSFRGGDWNIQYF. This rearrangement joins TRBV7-3 to TRBJ2-4; TRBD2 matches at 8 bases. The CDR3 covers 15 residues. CDR1 SGHTA and CDR2 FQGTGA come from the germline V gene. Trimming removed 6 bases from V and 7 bases from J; junction bases left unmatched: 11.

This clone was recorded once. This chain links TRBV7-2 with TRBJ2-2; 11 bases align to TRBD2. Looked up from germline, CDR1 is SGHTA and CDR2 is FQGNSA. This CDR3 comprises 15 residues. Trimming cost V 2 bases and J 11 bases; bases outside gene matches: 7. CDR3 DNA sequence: TGTGCCAGCAGCTTAACGACTAGCGGGAATAGAGAGCTGTTTTTT. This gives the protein CASSLTTSGNRELFF.

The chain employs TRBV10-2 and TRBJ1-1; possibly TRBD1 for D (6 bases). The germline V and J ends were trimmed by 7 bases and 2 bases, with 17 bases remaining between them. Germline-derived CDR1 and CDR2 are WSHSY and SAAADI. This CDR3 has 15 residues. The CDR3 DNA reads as TGCGCCAGCACTCTACAGGGCGGAGGTAACACTGAAGCTTTCTTT. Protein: CASTLQGGGNTEAFF.

CDR3: CASSPRQGYNEQFF. As DNA, the CDR3 is TGTGCCAGCAGCCCCCGACAGGGATACAATGAGCAGTTCTTC. V usage is TRBV7-2 and J usage is TRBJ2-1; TRBD1 agrees at 7 bases. The CDR3 extends over 14 amino acids. Germline V gene sequence: CDR1 SGHTA, CDR2 FQGNSA. Losses at the gene ends were 5 bases for V and 4 bases for J; bases not matched to a gene: 5.